Following are 23 T cell receptor beta chains from one sample sequenced in a study of T-cell reconstitution after alpha-beta-depleted transplantation in children. During its preparation, the TCRbeta library received unique molecular identifiers. In TCRdb, the PCR reads were re-called with MiXCR into one record per CDR3 protein. In the table there are roughly 790,000 distinct CDR3 sequences, roughly 15% of which are singletons. The material sequenced was PBMCs, mostly from graft donor cells, taken 360 days after TCRalphabeta/CD19-depleted stem cell transplant. All receptors come from a male patient younger than 18 who had a stem cell transplant for acute lymphoblastic leukemia, so the T cells may come from the graft donor.

This chain joins TRBV25-1 and TRBJ2-1, with D maybe TRBD1 (5 bases). The CDR3 is made up of 15 amino acids. The V end was cut by 8 bases, the J end by 2 bases, with 16 bases between. Germline CDR1 and CDR2: MGHDK and SYGVNS. The CDR3: CASVEQESTYNEQFF. The CDR3 DNA is TGTGCCAGCGTAGAACAGGAGTCTACCTACAATGAGCAGTTCTTC.

This clonotype was detected only a few times. V is TRBV7-7 and J is TRBJ1-3; 9 nucleotides align to TRBD1. The CDR3 has 17 amino acids. CDR1 SSHAT and CDR2 FNYEAQ come from the germline V gene (reference sequence). J lost 0 bases, V lost 4 bases, and 7 bases had no gene match. The CDR3, as DNA: TGTGCCAGCAGCTCTGGGACAGGGCGCTTCTCTGGAAACACCATATATTTT. Translating it yields CASSSGTGRFSGNTIYF.

This clonotype was seen many times. One end of the junction does not line up with germline, which may come from a read error. This rearrangement joins TRBV5-1 to TRBJ2-7; D is uncertain. This CDR3 contains 11 residues. Germline V CDR1 and CDR2: SGHRS, YFSETQ. CDR3 sequence (DNA): TGTGCCAGCAGTTTAGGGAACGAGCAGTACTTC. Translation gives CASSLGNEQYF.

This clonotype was detected a few times. The V gene is TRBV29-1, the J gene TRBJ2-7; tentative D call: TRBD1 (5 bases). V lost 4 bases and J lost 5, with 15 bases in between. CDR1 is SQVTM and CDR2 is ANQGSEA in the germline V gene. The CDR3 contains 13 residues. The CDR3 loop is CSVVFRVSDEQYF. The CDR3, as DNA: TGCAGCGTTGTGTTCAGGGTTAGTGACGAGCAGTACTTC.

This clonotype turned up a few times. The chain is built from TRBV20-1 and TRBJ2-7, with D maybe TRBD2 (6 bases). Trimming left V 6 bases short and J 7 bases short, with 25 bases between. The CDR3 contains 15 residues. Germline V lookup: CDR1 DFQATT, CDR2 SNEGSKA (reference sequence). Written as DNA, the CDR3 is TGCAGTGCCCCAGTCCTAGCGAGTTCCAGTATTGAGCAGTACTTC. Residues: CSAPVLASSSIEQYF.

This chain links TRBV7-6 with TRBJ2-2; D is uncertain. This CDR3 has 16 residues. In germline, CDR1 is SGHVS, CDR2 FNYEAQ. Trimming shortened V by 0 bases and J by 4 bases, and 12 bases separated the two germline ends. This chain's CDR3 is CASSLAKRRFTGELFF. CDR3 bases: TGTGCCAGCAGCTTAGCAAAACGGCGGTTCACCGGGGAGCTGTTTTTT.

The V gene is TRBV4-2, the J gene TRBJ2-3, with D unclear. The germline V and J ends were trimmed by 4 bases and 5 bases, with 25 bases remaining between them. Germline CDR1 LGHNA, CDR2 YNFKEQ. The CDR3 has 18 residues. In DNA, the CDR3 is TGTGCCAGCAGCCCGCCGCGGTGGCTAGGTGGAGATAGAGATACGCAGTATTTT. This encodes CASSPPRWLGGDRDTQYF.

The chain employs TRBV19 and TRBJ2-4; 7 nucleotides line up with TRBD1. Looked up from germline, CDR1 is LNHDA and CDR2 is SQIVND (reference sequence). The ends lost 1 base at V and 0 bases at J; junction bases unmatched: 6. The CDR3 is 17 amino acids. The CDR3 region is CASSIAAGTVAKNIQYF. The CDR3 nucleotides read TGTGCCAGTAGTATAGCCGCCGGGACAGTAGCCAAAAACATTCAGTACTTC.

This clonotype was counted only a few times. The genes are TRBV20-1 and TRBJ2-5; a weak D match, TRBD2 (5 bases). There are 12 residues in the CDR3. V lost 2 bases to trimming and J lost 8 bases, with 12 bases between them. Germline V gives CDR1 DFQATT, CDR2 SNEGSKA (reference sequence). CDR3: CSARPGIGTQYF. The CDR3 DNA reads as TGCAGTGCTAGACCGGGGATAGGAACCCAGTACTTC.

The genes are TRBV15 and TRBJ2-2; D is unresolved. V was trimmed by 4 bases and J by 8 bases, leaving 11 bases between them. The CDR3 covers 13 residues. CDR1 is LNHNV and CDR2 is YYDKDF in the germline V gene (reference sequence). CDR3 DNA sequence: TGTGCCACCAGCATCCAGGAAAAGGGGGAGCTGTTTTTT. Protein: CATSIQEKGELFF.

In this sample, this clonotype turned up a few times. The genes are TRBV12-5 and TRBJ2-1, with D hard to call. Germline-derived CDR1 and CDR2 are LGHNT and FRNRAP. V gave up 0 bases and J gave up 4 bases, with 16 bases separating them. The length of the CDR3 is 17 residues. CDR3 nucleotide sequence: TGTGCTAGTGGTTTGGTATCAACCTCAAAGAGGTACAATGAGCAGTTCTTC. It specifies CASGLVSTSKRYNEQFF.

This clonotype was picked up many times. Its ends do not fully match the called genes, so a read error is possible. V gene TRBV27 combines with J gene TRBJ2-7; 8 positions agree with TRBD2. The germline V gene encodes CDR1 MNHEY and CDR2 SMNVEV (reference sequence). The CDR3 extends over 15 amino acids. This chain's CDR3 is CASSLRGAGTRPFFF. DNA for the CDR3: TGTGCCAGCAGTTTGCGTGGGGCCGGGACTAGACCTTTTTTCTTC.

The J gene is TRBJ2-7, the V gene TRBV20-1; no clear D. The CDR3 runs to 13 residues. Germline CDR1 reads DFQATT; CDR2 reads SNEGSKA (reference sequence). V lost 3 bases to trimming and J lost 0 bases, with 9 bases between them. CDR3 sequence: CSASPPGSYEQYF. CDR3 nucleotide sequence: TGCAGTGCTAGCCCCCCGGGCTCCTACGAGCAGTACTTC.

The V gene is TRBV18, the J gene TRBJ2-2, with 7 bases fitting TRBD2. The CDR3 is 16 residues long. Trimming cost V 1 base and J 1 base; bases outside gene matches: 3. Germline loops: CDR1 KGHSH, CDR2 LQKENI. CDR3 DNA: TGTGCCAGCTCACCACGCGGGGGATGGAACACCGGGGAGCTGTTTTTT. It codes for CASSPRGGWNTGELFF.

The rearrangement uses TRBV7-3 and TRBJ1-2; D uncertain. Germline V gene lookup returns CDR1 SGHTA and CDR2 FQGTGA. The CDR3 totals 12 residues. V was trimmed by 1 base and J by 6 bases, leaving 6 bases between them. CDR3 in amino acids: CASSLKIDGYTF. CDR3 bases: TGTGCCAGCAGCTTAAAGATCGATGGCTACACCTTC. Full variable domain (rest looked up from reference TRBV7-3 and TRBJ1-2): GAGVSQTPSNKVTEKGKYVELRCDPISGHTALYWYRQSLGQGPEFLIYFQGTGAADDSGLPNDRFFAVRPEGSVSTLKIQRTERGDSAVYLCASSLKIDGYTFGSGTRLTVV.

The chain couples TRBV11-3 to TRBJ2-5; D possibly matches TRBD1 or TRBD2 (5 bases each). The CDR3 contains 13 residues. V gave up 5 bases and J gave up 7 bases, with 14 bases separating them. Per the germline V gene, CDR1 is SGHNT and CDR2 is YENEEA. The CDR3 DNA follows: TGTGCCAGCAGCCCCGGGGCGTATGGGACCCAGTACTTC. It yields the protein CASSPGAYGTQYF.

This clonotype has a count of ten or more. At one end, the junction sequence differs from germline, possibly due to a read error. The chain combines TRBV5-1 with TRBJ2-7, with TRBD2 identical over 10 bases. CDR3 length equals 14 residues. Germline loops: CDR1 SGHRS, CDR2 YFSETQ. CDR3: CASSLLAGAYEQYF. In DNA form, the CDR3 reads TGTGCCAGCAGCTTGCTAGCGGGGGCCTACGAGCAGTACTTC.

This clonotype was counted between two and nine times. This rearrangement joins TRBV6-2 or TRBV6-3 to TRBJ2-5; 9 bases match TRBD1. Germline V gene sequence: CDR1 MNHEY, CDR2 SVGEGT. With V trimmed by 7 bases and J by 4 bases, 4 bases remained unmatched. The CDR3 contains 13 residues. CDR3 residues: CASTRDRVETQYF. CDR3 nucleotide sequence: TGTGCCAGCACCCGGGACAGGGTAGAGACCCAGTACTTC.

The chain uses TRBV7-2 and TRBJ2-7; D not certain. Trimming shortened V by 5 bases and J by 4 bases, and 15 bases separated the two germline ends. The CDR3 covers 14 residues. Germline CDR1 reads SGHTA; CDR2 reads FQGNSA. The CDR3 loop reads CASSPRRSLYEQYF. The CDR3, as DNA: TGTGCCAGCAGCCCCAGGCGCTCACTTTACGAGCAGTACTTC.

This chain links TRBV5-1 with TRBJ2-2; 12 bases map to TRBD1. Trimming cost V 8 bases and J 7 bases; bases outside gene matches: 9. Germline V lookup: CDR1 SGHRS, CDR2 YFSETQ. The CDR3 covers 15 residues. The CDR3 DNA is TGCGCCAGGACACCGGGACAGGGGGCTAACGGGGAGCTGTTTTTT. It translates to CARTPGQGANGELFF.

This clonotype appeared many times. The chain combines TRBV3-1 with TRBJ1-4; weak D call: TRBD1 (6 bases). Germline CDR1 reads LGHDT; CDR2 reads YNNKEL (reference sequence). The CDR3 spans 13 residues. The germline V and J ends were trimmed by 2 bases and 8 bases, with 9 bases remaining between them. The CDR3 bases are TGTGCCAGCAGCCAAAGGACAGTAGAAAAACTGTTTTTT. This sequence encodes CASSQRTVEKLFF.

V is TRBV27 and J is TRBJ1-2; TRBD1 aligns across 11 bases. Germline CDR1 reads MNHEY; CDR2 reads SMNVEV (reference sequence). V lost 5 bases, J lost 7 bases, and 9 bases stayed unmatched. This CDR3 region has 15 residues. The chain's CDR3 is CASSLGTGGIFGYTF. CDR3 bases: TGTGCCAGCAGTCTCGGGACAGGGGGGATATTTGGCTACACCTTC.

This clonotype was detected a few times. The chain links TRBV12-3 or TRBV12-4 to TRBJ2-2; no clear D. This CDR3 is 12 amino acids long. The V gene lost 7 bases and the J gene lost 5 bases, with 8 bases spanning the gap. The CDR3 region has the DNA TGTGCCAGCATCAAACCGACCGGGGAGCTGTTTTTT. The encoded protein is CASIKPTGELFF.